The present T cell receptor beta chain was sequenced within a study of metastatic and nonmetastatic thyroid tumors. Looking at the study overall: A comparison of repertoires was made across blood and tumor or nodule tissue from malignant and benign thyroid patients.

Study results and limitations: Reported TCR beta diversity, measured in blood and tumor, was significantly higher for malignant thyroid tumors than for benign nodules.

V lost 3 bases and J lost 1, with 13 bases in between. CDR3 size: 15 residues. Germline V CDR1 and CDR2: SGDLS, YYNGEE. None of the patients had undergone any treatment ahead of thyroid surgery. TCRdb re-called the PCR reads via MiXCR. Here the sample spans several thousand clones, less than 30% being singletons. Of note for this clone: Its antigen is not known.

J is TRBJ1-1 and V is TRBV9; D unclear. This receptor was obtained from a female donor with papillary thyroid cancer or a benign thyroid nodule (not recorded which). Some clones in this sample may be carry-over from other donors' samples. The source material was tumor tissue. The CDR3 here is CASSAPANPNTEAFF. CDR3 DNA sequence: TGTGCCAGCAGCGCTCCCGCGAACCCGAACACTGAAGCTTTCTTT.